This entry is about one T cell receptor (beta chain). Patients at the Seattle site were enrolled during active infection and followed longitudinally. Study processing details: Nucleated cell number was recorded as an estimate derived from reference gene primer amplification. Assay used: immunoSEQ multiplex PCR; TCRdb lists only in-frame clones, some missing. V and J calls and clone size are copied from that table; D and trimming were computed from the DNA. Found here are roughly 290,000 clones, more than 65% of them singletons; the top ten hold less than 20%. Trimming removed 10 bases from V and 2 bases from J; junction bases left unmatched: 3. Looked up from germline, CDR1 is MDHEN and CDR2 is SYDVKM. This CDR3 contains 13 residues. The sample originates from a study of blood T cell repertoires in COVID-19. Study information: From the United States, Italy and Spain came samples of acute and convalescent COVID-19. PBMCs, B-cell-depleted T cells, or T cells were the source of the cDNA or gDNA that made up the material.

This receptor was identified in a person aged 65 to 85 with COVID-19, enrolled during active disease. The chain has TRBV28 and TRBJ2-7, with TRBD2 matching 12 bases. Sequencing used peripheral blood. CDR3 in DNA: TGTGCCACCGGACTAGCGGGACCCTACGAGCAGTACTTC. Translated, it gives CATGLAGPYEQYF.